This entry describes one TCR beta chain. This sample is drawn from a study of blood T cell repertoires in COVID-19. Looking at the study overall: The study drew acute and convalescent COVID-19 samples from the United States, Italy and Spain. PBMCs, B-cell-depleted T cells, or T cells were the source of the cDNA or gDNA that made up the material.

From germline, CDR1 is SGHNT and CDR2 YENEEA. There are 16 residues in the CDR3. V lost 2 bases and J lost 1, with 14 bases in between. As originally analysed: The assay estimated nucleated cells by amplifying reference gene primers. Measured with immunoSEQ multiplex PCR; TCRdb has only the in-frame clones, and not every one. That table is the source of V, J and clone size, and D and trimming were worked out from the DNA. The table lists 81,000 or so clones, around 92% of them singletons. The sequence was collected from a woman aged 55-70 years with active COVID-19. The chain recombines TRBV11-3 with TRBJ1-1; D remains unclear. Sequenced input: peripheral blood. CDR3 nucleotides: TGTGCCAGCAGCTTACGCCCGGGTGCCCAGAACACTGAAGCTTTCTTT. Its protein is CASSLRPGAQNTEAFF.